What follows are 24 T cell receptor beta chains derived from one specimen sequenced in a study of T cell responses to AZD1222 COVID-19 vaccine (dated by TCRdb to about 2021). The intended sense of this specimen's time point label: baseline before first vaccination. The treatment or condition label of this sample denotes: meningococcal conjugate vaccine given as trial control. Library prep was done by the immunoSEQ multiplex PCR assay. The immuneACCESS repertoire file appears here via TCRdb, limited to in-frame rearrangements. These files lack a portion of the clones; in checked studies, under half of the deficit traces to unresolved V genes, and the cause of the others is not known. The table for this sample lists about 86,000 clones; 70% to 90% of them were counted only once. 10% of the sample goes to the ten largest clones. Source: peripheral blood, taken on day 0 of MenACWY control vaccination. These receptors all stem from an adult in good health.

The chain couples TRBV24-1 to TRBJ2-7, with TRBD2 matching over 10 bases. The CDR3 contains 16 residues. The germline gives CDR1 KGHDR, CDR2 SFDVKD. Unmatched junction bases numbered 9, after V lost 4 bases and J lost 4 bases. The CDR3 region has the DNA TGTGCCACCAGTGACTCGAGCGGGAGGGAGCGATACGAGCAGTACTTC. Translated: CATSDSSGRERYEQYF.

The chain carries TRBV28 and TRBJ2-1; D not certain. Trimming left V 7 bases short and J 4 bases short, with 8 bases between. Germline V lookup: CDR1 MDHEN, CDR2 SYDVKM. The CDR3 runs to 12 residues. In DNA, the CDR3 is TGTGCCAGCACCGACGGGTACAATGAGCAGTTCTTC. Protein product: CASTDGYNEQFF.

The V call is TRBV5-6, the J call TRBJ2-5, with D tentatively TRBD2 (5 bases). Trimming pared 9 bases from V and 4 bases from J, leaving 16 bases between. The germline CDR1 and CDR2 sequences are SGHDT and YYEEEE. The CDR3 loop spans 13 amino acids. CDR3 coding DNA: TGTGCCACCACCATTCGTGGGAGAGAGACCCAGTACTTC. It codes for CATTIRGRETQYF.

Details on this clone: Within the sample, other DNA sequences also encode this same CDR3. The rearrangement links TRBV11-2 to TRBJ2-1; 7 nucleotides line up with TRBD2. Trimming cost V 1 base and J 6 bases; bases outside gene matches: 0. Per the germline V gene, CDR1 is SGHAT and CDR2 is FQNNGV. The CDR3 length is 13 residues. The CDR3 reads CASSLAGGNEQFF. Here the CDR3 DNA reads TGTGCCAGCAGCTTAGCGGGGGGCAATGAGCAGTTCTTC.

The chain carries TRBV7-9 and TRBJ2-1; 9 bases line up with TRBD2. Germline CDR1 reads SEHNR; CDR2 reads FQNEAQ (reference sequence). V gave up 4 bases and J gave up 5 bases; unmatched junction bases: 9. This CDR3 comprises 16 residues. The CDR3 coding sequence is TGTGCCAGCAGCTCTTTTCTTAGCGGGGGACACAATGAGCAGTTCTTC. Translation gives CASSSFLSGGHNEQFF.

The CDR3 sequence: CASSPGGGINEQYF. The CDR3 nucleotides read TGTGCCAGCTCACCAGGAGGGGGGATAAACGAGCAGTACTTC. This chain uses TRBV18 with TRBJ2-7; D may match TRBD1 or TRBD2 (6 bases each). CDR1 is KGHSH and CDR2 is LQKENI in the germline V gene. Trimming removed 2 bases from V and 5 bases from J, with 13 bases in between. The CDR3 extends over 14 amino acids.

The chain is built from TRBV6-5 and TRBJ2-7, with unresolved D. The germline gives CDR1 MNHEY, CDR2 SVGAGI. There are 16 residues in the CDR3. Trimming stripped 0 bases from V and 0 bases from J, with 12 bases between. The CDR3 DNA follows: TGTGCCAGCAGTTACTCAGCCAGGCCACCCTCCTACGAGCAGTACTTC. Translating gives CASSYSARPPSYEQYF.

This clone was picked up one time. The chain has TRBV6-5 and TRBJ1-2, with D perhaps matching TRBD1 (5 bases). The CDR3 spans 15 residues. Trimming took 6 bases from V and 2 from J, leaving 16 bases between them. The germline CDR1 and CDR2 sequences are MNHEY and SVGAGI. CDR3 protein: CASRRAPDTNYGYTF. CDR3 nucleotide sequence: TGTGCCAGCAGAAGGGCCCCGGACACCAACTATGGCTACACCTTC.

CDR3 amino acids: CASSWGQGGSPLHF. DNA of the CDR3: TGTGCCAGCAGCTGGGGACAGGGAGGCTCACCCCTCCACTTT. J is TRBJ1-6 and V is TRBV21-1; the table's D call of TRBD1 was not tested on the DNA. TRBV21-1 is noted as a pseudogene. The length of the CDR3 is 14 residues.

CDR3 amino acids: CASSSSANTGELFF. CDR3 in DNA: TGTGCCAGTAGTTCCAGCGCGAACACCGGGGAGCTGTTTTTT. This chain connects TRBV19 to TRBJ2-2; D not certain. Germline V lookup: CDR1 LNHDA, CDR2 SQIVND (reference sequence). The V gene lost 5 bases and the J gene lost 0 bases, with 7 bases spanning the gap. CDR3 length: 14 amino acids.

This clone was counted once. The V call is TRBV5-6, the J call TRBJ2-5; D not resolved. Germline V lookup: CDR1 SGHDT, CDR2 YYEEEE. The ends were cut back, 7 bases at V and 0 bases at J, with 10 bases in the middle. The CDR3 is made up of 13 amino acids. CDR3 protein: CASLSNYQETQYF. As DNA, the CDR3 is TGTGCCAGCCTCAGCAACTACCAAGAGACCCAGTACTTC.

CDR3 in DNA: TGTGCCACCCTTGAGGGGGCATCCGTTAACTATGGCTACACCTTC. The encoded protein is CATLEGASVNYGYTF. This rearrangement joins TRBV6-5 to TRBJ1-2; 7 positions agree with TRBD1. The V gene end was trimmed by 10 bases and the J gene end by 1 base; junction bases not matched to a gene: 12. This CDR3 region has 15 residues. The germline CDR1 and CDR2 sequences are MNHEY and SVGAGI.

This sequence joins TRBV6-5 and TRBJ1-6; 10 nucleotides align to TRBD1. CDR3 length: 16 amino acids. V gave up 0 bases and J gave up 10 bases; unmatched junction bases: 6. Germline-derived CDR1 and CDR2 are MNHEY and SVGAGI. For the CDR3, the DNA is TGTGCCAGCAGTTACTCGATGGGGACAGGGGACTCACCCCTCCACTTT. Amino acid sequence: CASSYSMGTGDSPLHF.

The rearrangement joins TRBV29-1 to TRBJ1-1, with D perhaps matching TRBD1 (5 bases). The CDR3 covers 13 residues. Trimming pared 4 bases from V and 1 base from J, leaving 10 bases between. Germline assignment: CDR1 SQVTM and CDR2 ANQGSEA. In nucleotides, the CDR3 is TGCAGCGTTGCCTCTGGGGGGAACACTGAAGCTTTCTTT. This codes for CSVASGGNTEAFF.

This sequence joins TRBV6-5 and TRBJ1-1; possible D gene TRBD1, 6 bases. This CDR3 is 14 amino acids long. V lost 4 bases to trimming and J lost 10 bases, with 19 bases between them. CDR1 MNHEY and CDR2 SVGAGI come from the germline V gene. CDR3 sequence reads: CASSFTGTPPGAFF. For the CDR3, the DNA is TGTGCCAGCAGTTTCACAGGGACCCCTCCCGGAGCTTTCTTT.

This clone was seen more than once but under ten times. The rearrangement links TRBV29-1 to TRBJ1-1, with a possible D match to TRBD1 (6 bases). This CDR3 is 13 amino acids long. V shed 3 bases and J shed 0 bases, with 8 bases lying between them. Per the germline V gene, CDR1 is SQVTM and CDR2 is ANQGSEA. The CDR3 coding sequence is TGCAGCGTTGACGGACAGATGAACACTGAAGCTTTCTTT. Translating gives CSVDGQMNTEAFF. The variable domain in full, completed from reference TRBV29-1 and TRBJ1-1, reads SAVISQKPSRDICQRGTSLTIQCQVDSQVTMMFWYRQQPGQSLTLIATANQGSEATYESGFVIDKFPISRPNLTFSTLTVSNMSPEDSSIYLCSVDGQMNTEAFFGQGTRLTVV.

The rearrangement joins TRBV30 to TRBJ2-2; TRBD2 is a possible D gene (6 bases). Germline CDR1 and CDR2: GTSNPN and SVGIG (reference sequence). This CDR3 comprises 14 residues. Deletions cut 3 bases from V and 5 bases from J, with 13 bases between. The CDR3 is CAWRSGEITGELFF. The CDR3 coding sequence is TGTGCCTGGAGATCGGGGGAGATAACCGGGGAGCTGTTTTTT. The full variable domain, rest sourced from reference TRBV30 and TRBJ2-2, is SQTIHQWPATLVQPVGSPLSLECTVEGTSNPNLYWYRQAAGRGLQLLFYSVGIGQISSEVPQNLSASRPQDRQFILSSKKLLLSDSGFYLCAWRSGEITGELFFGEGSRLTVL.

V usage is TRBV19 and J usage is TRBJ2-1; 11 nucleotides agree with TRBD2. This CDR3 contains 14 residues. V lost 3 bases and J lost 6; bases outside the gene matches: 1. Germline CDR1 reads LNHDA; CDR2 reads SQIVND (reference sequence). The CDR3 reads CASSIGLAGNEQFF. CDR3 in DNA: TGTGCCAGTAGTATCGGACTAGCGGGCAATGAGCAGTTCTTC.

V and J are TRBV7-6 and TRBJ2-2; 11 bases agree with TRBD2. V was clipped by 4 bases and J by 0 bases; unmatched bases: 1. Looked up from germline, CDR1 is SGHVS and CDR2 is FNYEAQ. The CDR3 extends over 16 amino acids. For the CDR3, the DNA is TGTGCCAGCAGCTCACTAGCGGGGGCGAACACCGGGGAGCTGTTTTTT. Translated: CASSSLAGANTGELFF.

The rearrangement joins TRBV25-1 to TRBJ1-1; TRBD1 agrees at 9 bases. This CDR3 region has 13 residues. Germline V gene sequence: CDR1 MGHDK, CDR2 SYGVNS. V lost 6 bases to trimming and J lost 5 bases; unmatched junction nucleotides: 4. Written as DNA, the CDR3 is TGTGCCAGCAGCCAGACAGGGGGGACTGAAGCTTTCTTT. This translates into CASSQTGGTEAFF.

The rearrangement links TRBV5-1 to TRBJ2-7, with a tentative D call TRBD2 (6 bases). Germline V gene lookup returns CDR1 SGHRS and CDR2 YFSETQ. The V end was cut by 2 bases, the J end by 0 bases, with 9 bases between. This CDR3 comprises 14 residues. CDR3 sequence (DNA): TGCGCCAGCAGCTTTAACGGGGGCTCCTACGAGCAGTACTTC. It encodes CASSFNGGSYEQYF.

This clone is judged medium-sized. The chain uses TRBV6-5 and TRBJ2-5; the D is unclear. Trimming stripped 0 bases from V and 5 bases from J, with 10 bases between. The V gene's germline CDR1 is MNHEY and CDR2 SVGAGI. This CDR3 is built from 14 residues. The DNA for the CDR3 is TGTGCCAGCAGTTACTCAGGATTCGGTGAGACCCAGTACTTC. Translated: CASSYSGFGETQYF.

The chain employs TRBV6-5 and TRBJ2-2, with D possibly TRBD2 on 6 matching bases. Germline V gives CDR1 MNHEY, CDR2 SVGAGI. V was cut by 6 bases and J by 2 bases, with 10 bases left in between. The length of the CDR3 is 14 residues. CDR3 residues: CASSTGVNTGELFF. In DNA, the CDR3 is TGTGCCAGCAGCACGGGAGTAAACACCGGGGAGCTGTTTTTT.

This clone has more than one count but fewer than ten. The chain recombines TRBV27 with TRBJ1-2; D possibly corresponds to TRBD1 (5 bases). The germline V gene has CDR1 MNHEY and CDR2 SMNVEV (reference sequence). Trimming took 8 bases from V and 2 from J, leaving 18 bases between them. The CDR3 has 15 residues. In nucleotides, the CDR3 is TGTGCCAGCGGTACTCCGTCAGGGTCAAACTATGGCTACACCTTC. It encodes CASGTPSGSNYGYTF.